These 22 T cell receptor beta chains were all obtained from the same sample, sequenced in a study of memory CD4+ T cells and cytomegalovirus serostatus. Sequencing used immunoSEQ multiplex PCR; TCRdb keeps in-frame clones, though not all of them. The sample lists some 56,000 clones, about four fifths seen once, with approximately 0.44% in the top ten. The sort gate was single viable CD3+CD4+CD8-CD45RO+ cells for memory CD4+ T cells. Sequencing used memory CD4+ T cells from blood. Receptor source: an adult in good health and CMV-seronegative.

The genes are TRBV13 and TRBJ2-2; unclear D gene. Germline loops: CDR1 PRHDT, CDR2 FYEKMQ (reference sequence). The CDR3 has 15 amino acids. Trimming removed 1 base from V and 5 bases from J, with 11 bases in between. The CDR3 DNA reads TGTGCCAGCAGCTTAGAACAGAAGAATACCGGGGAGCTGTTTTTT. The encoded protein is CASSLEQKNTGELFF. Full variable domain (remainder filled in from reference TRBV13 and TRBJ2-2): AAGVIQSPRHLIKEKRETATLKCYPIPRHDTVYWYQQGPGQDPQFLISFYEKMQSDKGSIPDRFSAQQFSDYHSELNMSSLELGDSALYFCASSLEQKNTGELFFGEGSRLTVL.

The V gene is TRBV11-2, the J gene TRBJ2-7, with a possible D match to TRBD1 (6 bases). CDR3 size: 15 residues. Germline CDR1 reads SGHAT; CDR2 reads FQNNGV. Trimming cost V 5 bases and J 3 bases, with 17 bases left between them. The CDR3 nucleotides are TGTGCCAGCAGCCCGCGTCGGACAGCGAGCTACGAGCAGTACTTC. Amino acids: CASSPRRTASYEQYF.

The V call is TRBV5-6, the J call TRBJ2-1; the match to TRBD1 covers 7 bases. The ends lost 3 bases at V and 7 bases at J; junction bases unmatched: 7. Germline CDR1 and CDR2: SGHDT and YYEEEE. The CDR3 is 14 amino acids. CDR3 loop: CASSSGGRGNEQFF. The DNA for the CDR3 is TGTGCCAGCAGCTCGGGCGGCAGGGGGAATGAGCAGTTCTTC.

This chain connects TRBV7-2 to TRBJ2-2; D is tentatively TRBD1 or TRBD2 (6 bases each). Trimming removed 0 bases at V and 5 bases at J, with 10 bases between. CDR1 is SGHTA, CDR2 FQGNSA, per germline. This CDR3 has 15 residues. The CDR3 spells CASSLAGGGTGELFF. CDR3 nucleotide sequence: TGTGCCAGCAGCTTAGCGGGGGGCGGGACCGGGGAGCTGTTTTTT.

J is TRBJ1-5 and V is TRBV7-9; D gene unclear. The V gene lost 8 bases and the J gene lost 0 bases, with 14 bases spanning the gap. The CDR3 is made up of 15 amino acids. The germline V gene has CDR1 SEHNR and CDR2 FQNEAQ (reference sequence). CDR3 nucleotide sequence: TGTGCCAGCGGCGATATAGGCGGTAGCAATCAGCCCCAGCATTTT. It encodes CASGDIGGSNQPQHF.

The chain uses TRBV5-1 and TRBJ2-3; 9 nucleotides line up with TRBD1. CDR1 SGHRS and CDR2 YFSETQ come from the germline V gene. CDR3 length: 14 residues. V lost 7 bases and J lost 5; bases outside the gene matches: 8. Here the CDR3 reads CASGTGTGRDTQYF. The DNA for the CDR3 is TGCGCCAGCGGCACCGGGACAGGGAGAGATACGCAGTATTTT.

The CDR3 nucleotides are TGTGCCAGCAGCTTAGCTCAGTTCCGCCTAAAAAATAGCAATCAGCCCCAGCATTTT. This translates into CASSLAQFRLKNSNQPQHF. V is TRBV7-8 and J is TRBJ1-5; D unclear. V was shortened by 0 bases and J by 0 bases, with 18 bases between the two germline ends. The germline V gene encodes CDR1 SGHVS and CDR2 FQNEAQ. The CDR3 consists of 19 residues.

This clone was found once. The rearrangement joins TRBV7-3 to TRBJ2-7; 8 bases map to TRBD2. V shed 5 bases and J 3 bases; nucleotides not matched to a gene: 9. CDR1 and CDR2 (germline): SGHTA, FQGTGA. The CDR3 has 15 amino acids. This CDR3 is CASSQTGTSLYEQYF. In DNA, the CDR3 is TGTGCCAGCAGCCAGACCGGGACTAGTCTCTACGAGCAGTACTTC.

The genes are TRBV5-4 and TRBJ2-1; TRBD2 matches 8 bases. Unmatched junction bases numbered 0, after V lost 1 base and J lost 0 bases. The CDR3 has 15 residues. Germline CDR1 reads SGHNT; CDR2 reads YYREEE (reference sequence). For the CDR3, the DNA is TGTGCCAGCAGCTTGAGCGGGAGCTCCTACAATGAGCAGTTCTTC. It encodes CASSLSGSSYNEQFF.

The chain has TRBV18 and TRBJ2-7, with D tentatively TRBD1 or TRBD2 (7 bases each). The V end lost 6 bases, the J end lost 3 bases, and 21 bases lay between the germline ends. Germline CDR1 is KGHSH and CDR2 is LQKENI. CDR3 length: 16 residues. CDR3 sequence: CASSGGQETGIYEQYF. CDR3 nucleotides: TGTGCCAGCTCGGGAGGGCAAGAGACAGGGATCTACGAGCAGTACTTC.

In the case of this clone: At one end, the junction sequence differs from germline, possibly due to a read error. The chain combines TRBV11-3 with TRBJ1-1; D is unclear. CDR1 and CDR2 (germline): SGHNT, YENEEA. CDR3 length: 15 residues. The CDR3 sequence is CASSLEWFNTFEAFF. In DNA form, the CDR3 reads TGTGCCAGCAGCCTAGAGTGGTTTAACACCTTCGAAGCTTTCTTT.

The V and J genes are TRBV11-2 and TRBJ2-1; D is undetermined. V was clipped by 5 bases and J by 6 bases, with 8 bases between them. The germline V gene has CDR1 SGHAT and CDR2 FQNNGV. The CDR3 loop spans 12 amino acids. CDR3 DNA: TGTGCCAGCAGCCAGGACCGCAATGAGCAGTTCTTC. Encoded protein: CASSQDRNEQFF.

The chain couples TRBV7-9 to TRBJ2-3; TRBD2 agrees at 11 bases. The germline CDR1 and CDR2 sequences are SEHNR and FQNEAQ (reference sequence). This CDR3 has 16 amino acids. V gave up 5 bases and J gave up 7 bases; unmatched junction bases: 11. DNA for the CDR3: TGTGCCAGCAGCCCCCGGACTAGCGGGCGAGCAAATACGCAGTATTTT. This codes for CASSPRTSGRANTQYF.

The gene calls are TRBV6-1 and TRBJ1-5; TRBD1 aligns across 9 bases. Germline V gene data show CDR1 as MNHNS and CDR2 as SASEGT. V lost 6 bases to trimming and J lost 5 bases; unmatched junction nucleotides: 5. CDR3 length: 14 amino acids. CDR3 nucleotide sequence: TGTGCCAGCAGCCGGGGACAGGGTTATCAGCCCCAGCATTTT. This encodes CASSRGQGYQPQHF.

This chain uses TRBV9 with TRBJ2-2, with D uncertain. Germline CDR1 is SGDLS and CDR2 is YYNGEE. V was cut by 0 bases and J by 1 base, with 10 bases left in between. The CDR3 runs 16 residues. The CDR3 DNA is TGTGCCAGCAGCGTAGGAGTTGGGGTGAACACCGGGGAGCTGTTTTTT. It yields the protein CASSVGVGVNTGELFF.

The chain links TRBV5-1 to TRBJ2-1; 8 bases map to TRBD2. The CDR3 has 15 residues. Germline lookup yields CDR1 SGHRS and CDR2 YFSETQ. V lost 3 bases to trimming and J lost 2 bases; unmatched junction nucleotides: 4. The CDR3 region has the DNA TGCGCCAGCAGCTCGCGGGGGGACCCCTACAATGAGCAGTTCTTC. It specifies CASSSRGDPYNEQFF.

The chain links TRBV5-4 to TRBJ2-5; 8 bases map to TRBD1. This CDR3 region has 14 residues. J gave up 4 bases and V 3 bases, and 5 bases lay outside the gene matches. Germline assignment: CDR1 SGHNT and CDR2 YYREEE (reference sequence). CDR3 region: CASSWGTGGETQYF. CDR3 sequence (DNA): TGTGCCAGCAGCTGGGGGACAGGAGGAGAGACCCAGTACTTC.

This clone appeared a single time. Written as DNA, the CDR3 is TGCGCCAGCAGCCAAGTAGCCGGGTCCGGGGAGCTGTTTTTT. Translation: CASSQVAGSGELFF. V is TRBV4-3 and J is TRBJ2-2, with D uncertain. Germline-derived CDR1 and CDR2 are LGHNA and YSLEER. V was cut by 1 base and J by 6 bases, with 9 bases left in between. CDR3 length: 14 residues.

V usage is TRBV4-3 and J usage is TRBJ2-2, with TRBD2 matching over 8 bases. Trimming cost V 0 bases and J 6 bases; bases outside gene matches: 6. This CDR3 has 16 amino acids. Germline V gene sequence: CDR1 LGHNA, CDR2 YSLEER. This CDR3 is CASSQEIRGGSGELFF. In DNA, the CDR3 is TGCGCCAGCAGCCAAGAGATTCGGGGGGGCTCCGGGGAGCTGTTTTTT.

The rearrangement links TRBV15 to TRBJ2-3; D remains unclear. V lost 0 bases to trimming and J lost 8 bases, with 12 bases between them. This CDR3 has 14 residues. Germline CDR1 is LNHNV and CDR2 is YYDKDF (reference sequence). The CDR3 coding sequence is TGTGCCACCAGCAGAGATGACCCGGTAAGTACGCAGTATTTT. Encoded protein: CATSRDDPVSTQYF. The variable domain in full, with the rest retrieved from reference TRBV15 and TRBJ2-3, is DAMVIQNPRYQVTQFGKPVTLSCSQTLNHNVMYWYQQKSSQAPKLLFHYYDKDFNNEADTPDNFQSRRPNTSFCFLDIRSPGLGDTAMYLCATSRDDPVSTQYFGPGTRLTVL.

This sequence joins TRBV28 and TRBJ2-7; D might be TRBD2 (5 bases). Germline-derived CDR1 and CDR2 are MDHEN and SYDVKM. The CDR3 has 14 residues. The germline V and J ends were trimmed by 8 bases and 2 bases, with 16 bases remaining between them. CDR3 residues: CASSAPPGTYEQYF. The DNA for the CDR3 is TGTGCCAGCTCCGCCCCCCCGGGGACCTACGAGCAGTACTTC.

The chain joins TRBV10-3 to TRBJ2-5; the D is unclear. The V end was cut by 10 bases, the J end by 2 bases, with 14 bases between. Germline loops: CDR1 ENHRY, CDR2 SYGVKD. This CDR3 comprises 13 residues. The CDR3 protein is CATRANQQETQYF. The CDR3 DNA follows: TGTGCCACTAGGGCGAATCAACAAGAGACCCAGTACTTC.